Following are 30 T cell receptor beta chains from one sample sequenced in a study of shared clonotypes between healthy human individuals. Sequencing used immunoSEQ multiplex PCR; TCRdb keeps in-frame clones, though not all of them. Here the sample spans some 1.1 million clones, about 72% being singletons. The sequencing input was memory CD4+ T cells from PBMCs. Subset here: CD45RA-negative fraction. The receptors were sampled from a man aged 18 to 29 in good health. Some clones in this sample may be carry-over from other donors' samples.

About this clone itself: At the DNA level, this CDR3 is encoded by other sequences in the same sample as well. The chain uses TRBV11-2 and TRBJ2-1; 11 bases are shared with TRBD2. Germline CDR1 is SGHAT and CDR2 is FQNNGV. The CDR3 totals 16 residues. Trimming removed 5 bases from V and 5 bases from J; junction bases left unmatched: 8. Written as DNA, the CDR3 is TGTGCCAGCAGCCCCCGACTAGCGGGGATACACAATGAGCAGTTCTTC. Translated: CASSPRLAGIHNEQFF.

The count of this clone is one. The V gene is TRBV5-1, the J gene TRBJ2-3; D perhaps matches TRBD2 (5 bases). The CDR3 is made up of 17 amino acids. With 2 bases removed from V and 4 bases from J, the gap between germline ends came to 20 bases. Germline loops: CDR1 SGHRS, CDR2 YFSETQ. CDR3 nucleotide sequence: TGCGCCAGCAGCTTCTCGTTGGGCTTCCCGGAGGCAGATACGCAGTATTTT. As protein: CASSFSLGFPEADTQYF.

The chain carries TRBV15 and TRBJ2-7; D remains ambiguous. Germline CDR1 reads LNHNV; CDR2 reads YYDKDF (reference sequence). Trimming pared 5 bases from V and 6 bases from J, leaving 14 bases between. The CDR3 loop spans 13 amino acids. This CDR3 reads CATSANFYAEQYF. As DNA, the CDR3 is TGTGCCACCAGCGCCAATTTTTATGCCGAGCAGTACTTC.

The chain recombines TRBV15 with TRBJ2-5, with 9 bases that match TRBD2. The V and J ends lost 8 bases and 5 bases, in that order; junction bases with no gene match: 6. Germline CDR1 LNHNV, CDR2 YYDKDF (reference sequence). The CDR3 consists of 13 residues. In nucleotides, the CDR3 is TGTGCCACCCGCGGGGGGGCGAGGGAGACCCAGTACTTC. It translates to CATRGGARETQYF.

The chain joins TRBV9 to TRBJ2-2, with D possibly matching TRBD1 (6 bases). The V gene lost 2 bases and the J gene lost 4 bases, with 12 bases spanning the gap. Germline lookup yields CDR1 SGDLS and CDR2 YYNGEE. CDR3 length equals 15 residues. CDR3 in amino acids: CASSVSGTITGELFF. The CDR3 DNA reads TGTGCCAGCAGCGTTTCAGGGACAATCACCGGGGAGCTGTTTTTT.

In its sample, this clone was seen many times. This chain links TRBV5-3 with TRBJ2-3; D is possibly TRBD2 (6 bases). TRBV5-3 carries the ORF label, with uncertain function. This CDR3 region has 15 residues. Deletions cut 4 bases from V and 6 bases from J, with 18 bases between. CDR3 protein: CARSKTGTGSDTQYF. DNA of the CDR3: TGTGCCAGAAGCAAGACCGGGACTGGTTCGGATACGCAGTATTTT.

Worth noting for this clone: This specimen includes other DNA sequences encoding the same CDR3. The chain joins TRBV18 to TRBJ2-5; D possibly corresponds to TRBD2 (6 bases). The ends were cut back, 5 bases at V and 2 bases at J, with 6 bases in the middle. CDR1 and CDR2 (germline): KGHSH, LQKENI. This CDR3 spans 12 amino acids. The CDR3 DNA is TGTGCCAGCTCAGGGACTCAAGAGACCCAGTACTTC. Its protein is CASSGTQETQYF.

The chain employs TRBV4-1 and TRBJ1-2; unclear D gene. V lost 5 bases to trimming and J lost 4 bases, with 8 bases between them. From germline, CDR1 is MGHRA and CDR2 YSYEKL. The CDR3 extends over 12 amino acids. The CDR3 coding sequence is TGCGCCAGCAGCTCATCGGCCTATGGCTACACCTTC. It is translated as CASSSSAYGYTF.

The rearrangement links TRBV18 to TRBJ2-7, with 7 bases fitting TRBD2. The trim removed 2 bases at V and 2 bases at J, leaving 6 bases unmatched. There are 15 residues in the CDR3. The germline gives CDR1 KGHSH, CDR2 LQKENI. The CDR3 DNA follows: TGTGCCAGCTCACCAAGGGGTAGCGGGCCCTACGAGCAGTACTTC. Translating gives CASSPRGSGPYEQYF.

This chain uses TRBV21-1 with TRBJ1-5; the listed D gene, TRBD1, was not tested against the DNA. TRBV21-1 is tagged as a pseudogene. CDR3 length: 18 amino acids. CDR3: CASLIGTGVSYSNQPQHF. CDR3 coding DNA: TGTGCCAGCCTAATTGGGACAGGGGTTTCATATAGCAATCAGCCCCAGCATTTT.

This clone occurred a few times. The rearrangement joins TRBV4-3 to TRBJ2-7; 8 nucleotides align to TRBD1. The J segment lost 3 bases and the V segment lost 4 bases, leaving 8 bases of the junction unmatched. The CDR3 length is 15 residues. CDR1 and CDR2 (germline): LGHNA, YSLEER. The CDR3 protein is CASSLNQGAGYEQYF. DNA of the CDR3: TGCGCCAGCAGCCTTAACCAGGGGGCGGGCTACGAGCAGTACTTC.

This chain links TRBV18 with TRBJ2-1; the match to TRBD2 covers 14 bases. Losses at the gene ends were 6 bases for V and 9 bases for J; bases not matched to a gene: 10. The CDR3 consists of 16 residues. Germline V CDR1 and CDR2: KGHSH, LQKENI. CDR3 nucleotides: TGTGCCAGCTCCCCTCGACTAGCGGGAGGGGGTATTGAGCAGTTCTTC. This codes for CASSPRLAGGGIEQFF.

The rearrangement links TRBV15 to TRBJ1-1, with 7 bases lining up with TRBD1. Germline CDR1 is LNHNV and CDR2 is YYDKDF (reference sequence). The CDR3 covers 14 residues. After removal of 5 bases from V and 11 bases from J, the junction contained 14 bases not matched to a gene. Here the CDR3 reads CATSPRGGSGVAFF. CDR3 bases: TGTGCCACCAGCCCCAGGGGGGGGAGCGGGGTGGCTTTCTTT.

This clone appeared many times. The chain has TRBV2 and TRBJ1-5; D unresolved. Trimming shortened V by 3 bases and J by 0 bases, and 3 bases separated the two germline ends. Germline lookup yields CDR1 SNHLY and CDR2 FYNNEI. The CDR3 has 13 amino acids. The CDR3 spells CASSDGSNQPQHF. CDR3 DNA: TGTGCCAGCAGTGATGGTAGCAATCAGCCCCAGCATTTT.

This chain links TRBV28 with TRBJ1-1; TRBD1 matches at 7 bases. J lost 10 bases, V lost 4 bases, and 9 bases had no gene match. The germline V gene encodes CDR1 MDHEN and CDR2 SYDVKM. This CDR3 is 13 amino acids long. The CDR3 loop is CASSSLRQGGAFF. The DNA for the CDR3 is TGTGCCAGCAGTTCCCTTCGACAGGGAGGAGCTTTCTTT.

This clone was detected only once. The V gene is TRBV5-1, the J gene TRBJ2-1, with D unclear. This CDR3 comprises 13 residues. Trimming took off 0 bases at V and 4 bases at J, with 5 bases between the two ends. Looked up from germline, CDR1 is SGHRS and CDR2 is YFSETQ. CDR3 sequence: CASSLGFYNEQFF. DNA for the CDR3: TGCGCCAGCAGCTTGGGATTTTACAATGAGCAGTTCTTC.

This clone was counted once. The chain employs TRBV30 and TRBJ1-2; TRBD1 agrees at 7 bases. Trimming removed 1 base from V and 9 bases from J; junction bases left unmatched: 8. Germline CDR1 and CDR2: GTSNPN and SVGIG (reference sequence). The CDR3 extends over 13 amino acids. In DNA form, the CDR3 reads TGTGCCTGGAGTGCCACGACAGGGTATAGCTACACCTTC. Amino acid sequence: CAWSATTGYSYTF.

This chain links TRBV11-2 with TRBJ2-5; 14 positions agree with TRBD2. V gave up 8 bases and J gave up 5 bases; unmatched junction bases: 10. The CDR3 length is 16 residues. Germline V gene lookup returns CDR1 SGHAT and CDR2 FQNNGV. Here the CDR3 DNA reads TGTGCCAGCCGAGGGTGGGGACTAGCGGGAGAGGAGACCCAGTACTTC. Protein sequence: CASRGWGLAGEETQYF.

In DNA, the CDR3 is TGTGCCAGCAGTGAGCATTTTAGTTCCTACGAGCAGTACTTC. Translation gives CASSEHFSSYEQYF. The chain has TRBV2 and TRBJ2-5; D unresolved. The tail of the sequence fits TRBJ2-7 better, so the J call may be wrong. In germline, CDR1 is SNHLY, CDR2 FYNNEI. CDR3 length: 14 residues.

The chain employs TRBV25-1 and TRBJ1-2; D is ambiguous. The CDR3 is 12 amino acids. The V end lost 3 bases, the J end lost 8 bases, and 10 bases lay between the germline ends. Germline CDR1 is MGHDK and CDR2 is SYGVNS. The CDR3 coding sequence is TGTGCCAGCAGTGACCCCTATGGAGGCTACACCTTC. Its protein product is CASSDPYGGYTF.

This rearrangement joins TRBV27 to TRBJ2-7; 11 bases line up with TRBD2. The CDR3 sequence is 15 residues long. V shed 7 bases and J 2 bases; nucleotides not matched to a gene: 7. Germline loops: CDR1 MNHEY, CDR2 SMNVEV (reference sequence). The CDR3, as DNA: TGTGCCAGCACCCCACTAGCGGGAGAGACCTACGAGCAGTACTTC. It is translated as CASTPLAGETYEQYF.

The genes are TRBV30 and TRBJ1-1; TRBD1 is a possible D gene (5 bases). The CDR3 covers 13 residues. CDR1 is GTSNPN, CDR2 SVGIG, per germline (reference sequence). V lost 3 bases to trimming and J lost 1 base, with 9 bases between them. CDR3 residues: CAWRGRGNTEAFF. The DNA for the CDR3 is TGTGCCTGGAGAGGAAGGGGGAACACTGAAGCTTTCTTT. Combining the CDR3 with reference TRBV30 and TRBJ1-1 gives the whole variable domain SQTIHQWPATLVQPVGSPLSLECTVEGTSNPNLYWYRQAAGRGLQLLFYSVGIGQISSEVPQNLSASRPQDRQFILSSKKLLLSDSGFYLCAWRGRGNTEAFFGQGTRLTVV.

Comments on this clone: A much more abundant neighbour one base away suggests this may be a read error. Other DNA sequences in the sample encode the same CDR3. The rearrangement links TRBV5-4 to TRBJ2-5, with D possibly TRBD1 on 6 matching bases. Germline V gene sequence: CDR1 SGHNT, CDR2 YYREEE (reference sequence). V was cut by 4 bases and J by 1 base, with 17 bases left in between. The CDR3 sequence is 16 residues long. CDR3 in amino acids: CASSQKKGQLQETQYF. The CDR3 DNA reads TGTGCCAGCAGCCAAAAGAAGGGACAACTCCAAGAGACCCAGTACTTC.

The gene calls are TRBV23-1 and TRBJ2-7, with 14 bases identical to TRBD2. Being an ORF, TRBV23-1 has a function that is uncertain. V lost 7 bases to trimming and J lost 2 bases; unmatched junction nucleotides: 7. This CDR3 is 16 amino acids long. CDR3 nucleotide sequence: TGCGCCAGCAATCGACTAGCGGGAGGGTTTCCCTACGAGCAGTACTTC. Protein sequence: CASNRLAGGFPYEQYF.

In this sample, this clone turned up a few times. The chain carries TRBV5-5 and TRBJ2-1; TRBD2 agrees at 12 bases. The V and J ends lost 3 bases and 7 bases, in that order; junction bases with no gene match: 8. Germline values: CDR1 SGHKS, CDR2 YYEKEE (reference sequence). This CDR3 is built from 16 residues. The CDR3: CASSWGLAGGFNEQFF. The CDR3 DNA is TGTGCCAGCAGCTGGGGGCTAGCGGGAGGGTTTAATGAGCAGTTCTTC.

Of note for this clone: This same CDR3 is encoded by further DNA sequences in the sample. This chain connects TRBV28 to TRBJ2-7, with 8 bases lining up with TRBD2. Looked up from germline, CDR1 is MDHEN and CDR2 is SYDVKM. The CDR3 loop spans 14 amino acids. After removal of 6 bases from V and 0 bases from J, the junction contained 4 bases not matched to a gene. CDR3 protein: CASRSGGSSYEQYF. CDR3 bases: TGTGCCAGCAGGAGCGGGGGTAGCTCCTACGAGCAGTACTTC. The variable domain in full, completed from reference TRBV28 and TRBJ2-7, reads DVKVTQSSRYLVKRTGEKVFLECVQDMDHENMFWYRQDPGLGLRLIYFSYDVKMKEKGDIPEGYSVSREKKERFSLILESASTNQTSMYLCASRSGGSSYEQYFGPGTRLTVT.

The rearrangement joins TRBV19 to TRBJ2-1; D gene uncertain. This CDR3 comprises 13 residues. Germline V gene lookup returns CDR1 LNHDA and CDR2 SQIVND (reference sequence). Between the trimmed V and J ends, which lost 6 bases and 5 bases, there was a span of 11 bases. This CDR3 reads CASRDGADNEQFF. The CDR3, as DNA: TGTGCCAGTAGGGACGGAGCCGACAATGAGCAGTTCTTC.

This clone came up once. The rearrangement links TRBV2 to TRBJ2-7; TRBD1 or TRBD2 may be the D gene (6 bases each). CDR3 length: 15 amino acids. The germline V gene encodes CDR1 SNHLY and CDR2 FYNNEI. V lost 2 bases to trimming and J lost 6 bases, with 17 bases between them. The CDR3 is CASSENLGGLGEQYF. The CDR3 nucleotides read TGTGCCAGCAGTGAAAACCTAGGGGGGTTAGGCGAGCAGTACTTC.

On this clone itself: At the DNA level, this CDR3 is encoded by other sequences in the same sample as well. V is TRBV2 and J is TRBJ1-1; D is unclear. V was cut by 6 bases and J by 0 bases, with 8 bases left in between. Germline V lookup: CDR1 SNHLY, CDR2 FYNNEI. This CDR3 is built from 13 residues. CDR3 amino acids: CASSARLNTEAFF. In nucleotides, the CDR3 is TGTGCCAGCAGCGCACGGTTGAACACTGAAGCTTTCTTT.

The chain has TRBV5-4 and TRBJ1-5; 7 bases agree with TRBD1. After removal of 4 bases from V and 6 bases from J, the junction contained 4 bases not matched to a gene. Looked up from germline, CDR1 is SGHNT and CDR2 is YYREEE (reference sequence). CDR3 length: 13 residues. CDR3 bases: TGTGCCAGCAGCGTACAGGGGACTCAGCCCCAGCATTTT. The encoded protein is CASSVQGTQPQHF.